This record looks at one TCR beta chain sequence and its context. Its antigen is currently unknown. The CDR3 contains 14 residues. Germline CDR1 and CDR2: MDHEN and SYDVKM. J lost 8 bases, V lost 6 bases, and 12 bases had no gene match. The method was immunoSEQ multiplex PCR; TCRdb's version includes in-frame clones alone and lacks a portion of them. Altogether around 130,000 clones are present, approximately 94% being singletons, with the ten largest covering 5.5% to 8%. The entry originates in a study of T cell responses to AZD1222 COVID-19 vaccine. Broader study findings: White British people made up most donors, females outnumbered males, and clonal diversity was possibly underestimated. Repertoires were collected only later (after the peak T cell response had occurred). Of spike-specific TCRs, nearly half reportedly target regions left unmutated in variants.

This sequence was found in an adult in good health. The rearrangement joins TRBV28 to TRBJ1-2; 7 bases are a match to TRBD1. The specimen was peripheral blood, collected on day 0 of AZD1222 vaccination. DNA for the CDR3: TGTGCCAGCAGGGGCAGGGACAGTCTGGTCGGCTACACCTTC. It codes for CASRGRDSLVGYTF.